One TCR beta chain is described in this entry. This clonotype was counted ten times or more. Its specific antigen is unknown. No much larger clone is present one base from it, and per-base qualities are unavailable. Healthy controls were blood bank volunteers in Maryland, USA. Unsorted PBMC libraries were generated from 2 million PBMCs stored in RNAlater at -80 °C until RNA extraction. Peripheral blood was subjected to Ficoll-Hypaque density gradient centrifugation to isolate PBMCs, which were then cryopreserved in liquid nitrogen. To synthesize cDNA, template-switch 5'RACE was performed with a primer carrying a 10-nucleotide random unique molecular identifier so that each TCR transcript was tagged. Each sequencing run produced over 190 million TCR-beta sequences covering 15-18 subjects. Total RNA was extracted with the RNeasy kit. The KAPA Real-time Library Amplification kit was used to amplify TCR-beta VDJ regions with primers targeting the TCR constant region and the 5'RACE anchor. Sample indexes and Illumina adaptors were added in a first PCR, after which library yield was increased in a second PCR. The roughly 650 bp TCR product was size-selected on a 2% E-gel SizeSelection system after Ampure bead purification. Before pooling, library quality was assessed on a Bioanalyzer, concentration was determined with Qubit, and library quantification was performed with the Kapa Library Quantification kit. An Illumina HiSeq 2500 was used to sequence the libraries paired-end at 2 x 150 bp. To increase sequence diversity, roughly 23-30% phiX was spiked into each library pool. Per the source publication's procedure: Quality-filtered reads were processed with the UMI-based MiGEC pipeline, and over 75% of raw TCR sequences were removed by the MiGEC pipeline during error correction. VDJ genes were aligned to IMGT germline references, and clonotypes were defined by unique CDR3 amino acid sequence plus V-J genes. Clonal expansion, Shannon diversity and CDR3 relatedness were evaluated with VDJtools (CalcPairwiseDistances, ClusterSamples), while phylogenetic trees were built in CLCbio workbench. Clones with at least 8 unique UMIs were defined as expanded, with this threshold being based on coefficient-of-variation modelling across technical triplicates. TCRdb took the public reads, trimmed them with fastp at Q25, ran MiXCR for clone calling and kept in-frame beta chains. Rows matching on CDR3 protein sequence are summarized as one entry with the most common DNA and genes. The V and J calls, along with clone size, are taken from TCRdb and not from the paper's own processing. This sample lists over 35,000 distinct CDR3 sequences; about 13% were detected once. Of the sample, 1.3% is held by the ten largest clones.

These data come from a study of neurological immune-mediated disorders (dated by TCRdb to about 2019). Regarding the study in general: Peripheral blood TCR-beta repertoires from HTLV-I-associated myelopathy (HAM/TSP) patients, multiple sclerosis patients and healthy controls were compared by UMI-based sequencing. Longitudinal samples, technical triplicates and paired sorted CD4+ and CD8+ T-cell subsets, alongside PBMC samples, were included among the roughly 97 TCR-beta libraries. The cohort included around 70 subjects: approximately 14 with HAM/TSP, some 34 with multiple sclerosis, and about 20 healthy controls.

V loses 2 bases at its end and J loses 2 bases; junction bases beyond the gene matches: 4. According to the germline V gene, CDR1 reads SGHRS and CDR2 reads YFSETQ. The CDR3 runs 15 residues from the cysteine to the phenylalanine. Solely the CDR3 DNA is kept, with 45 bases framed from the first base. General conclusions and limits of the study: No identical CDR3 amino acid sequences were shared among expanded clones across subjects, suggesting private TCR-beta repertoires in all groups. The highest TCR clonal expansion was observed in HAM/TSP patients, whereas the lowest was observed in MS patients, even when compared with healthy controls.

The source of this sequence is a female donor in good health. Sequencing was performed on PBMCs. Rearrangement joined TRBV5-1 to TRBJ2-3, and 8 junction bases match TRBD2. For the CDR3, the sequence is CASSLDGRATDTQYF. The DNA sequence follows: TGCGCCAGCAGCTTAGACGGGAGGGCCACAGATACGCAGTATTTT. Reference TRBV5-1 and TRBJ2-3 proteins supply the regions before and after the CDR3; the full variable domain is: KAGVTQTPRYLIKTRGQQVTLSCSPISGHRSVSWYQQTPGQGLQFLFEYFSETQRNKGNFPGRFSGRQFSNSRSEMNVSTLELGDSALYLCASSLDGRATDTQYFGPGTRLTVL.